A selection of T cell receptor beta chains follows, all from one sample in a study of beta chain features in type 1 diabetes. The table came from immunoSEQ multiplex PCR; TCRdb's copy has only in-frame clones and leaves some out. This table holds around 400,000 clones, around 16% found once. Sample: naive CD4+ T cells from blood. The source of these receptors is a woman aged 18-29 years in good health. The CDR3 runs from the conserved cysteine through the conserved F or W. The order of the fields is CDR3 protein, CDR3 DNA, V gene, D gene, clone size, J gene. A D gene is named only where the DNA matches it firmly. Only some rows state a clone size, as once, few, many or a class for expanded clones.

CASSQDRTYTGELFF | TGTGCCAGCAGCCAAGATCGGACTTACACCGGGGAGCTGTTTTTT | TRBV14 | - | - | TRBJ2-2
CSVNSPGILGGSYNEQFF | TGCAGCGTTAACTCCCCGGGGATTTTAGGTGGCTCCTACAATGAGCAGTTCTTC | TRBV29-1 | - | few | TRBJ2-1
CASSLQGSIDTQYF | TGTGCCAGCAGTTTGCAGGGCAGTATAGATACGCAGTATTTT | TRBV28 | - | few | TRBJ2-3
CASSGVGTDTQYF | TGTGCCTCGAGCGGGGTGGGCACAGATACGCAGTATTTT | TRBV30 | TRBD2 | - | TRBJ2-3
CASSLGQGADEQFF | TGTGCCAGCAGCTTGGGACAGGGGGCGGATGAGCAGTTCTTC | TRBV7-9 | TRBD1 | few | TRBJ2-1
CASSNSGYEQYF | TGTGCCAGCAGCAATTCAGGATACGAGCAGTACTTC | TRBV9 | - | few | TRBJ2-7
CASSLGQGGYGYTF | TGTGCCAGCAGCTTAGGACAGGGAGGCTATGGCTACACCTTC | TRBV7-8 | TRBD1 | - | TRBJ1-2
CASSTAGTGDHEQYF | TGTGCCAGCAGTACTGCCGGGACAGGGGACCACGAGCAGTACTTC | TRBV5-6 | TRBD1 | - | TRBJ2-7
CASSVALGSGTDTQYF | TGTGCCAGCAGCGTAGCTCTGGGGAGTGGTACAGATACGCAGTATTTT | TRBV9 | - | - | TRBJ2-3
CASSLITGSYEQYF | TGCGCCAGCAGCTTGATAACAGGGTCCTACGAGCAGTACTTC | TRBV5-1 | - | few | TRBJ2-7
CASSNSGGLGTEAFF | TGCGCCAGCAGCAACTCAGGGGGCCTGGGGACTGAAGCTTTCTTT | TRBV5-1 | TRBD1 | few | TRBJ1-1
CASSPTGLVNNEQFF | TGTGCCAGCTCACCAACGGGACTAGTCAACAATGAGCAGTTCTTC | TRBV18 | TRBD2 | few | TRBJ2-1
CASNPERSQETQYF | TGTGCCAGCAATCCTGAGCGGAGCCAAGAGACCCAGTACTTC | TRBV2 | - | - | TRBJ2-5
CAWSRLATETQYF | TGTGCCTGGTCCAGACTAGCGACCGAGACCCAGTACTTC | TRBV30 | TRBD2 | - | TRBJ2-5
CASRRLAASYEQYF | TGTGCCAGCAGGAGACTAGCGGCCTCCTACGAGCAGTACTTC | TRBV6-6 | TRBD2 | few | TRBJ2-7